One and the same sample provided the 13 T cell receptor beta chains below, sequenced in a study of blood T cell repertoires in COVID-19 (dated by TCRdb to 2020 to 2021). The library was produced with the immunoSEQ multiplex PCR assay. TCRdb stores this immuneACCESS table with in-frame sequences only. Part of the clones is absent; in the studies checked, under half of the shortfall reflects unresolved V genes, and no reason is known for the rest. Across this sample there are 250,000 to 300,000 clones, with about 91% seen only once. Approximately 1.2% of the sample rests with the top ten. Sequences were obtained from PBMCs or T cells enriched from blood (not recorded which). The receptor set was obtained from a human donor in a cohort exposed to, infected with or recovered from COVID-19 (not recorded which). The donor label of this sample is uncertain.

This clone was seen once. The V gene is TRBV30, the J gene TRBJ1-2, with 8 bases identical to TRBD1. The germline V gene encodes CDR1 GTSNPN and CDR2 SVGIG (reference sequence). With V trimmed by 0 bases and J by 4 bases, 7 bases remained unmatched. The CDR3 has 15 residues. The CDR3 DNA reads as TGTGCCTGGAGTGTGGGGACAGGATACTTCTATGGCTACACCTTC. Its protein is CAWSVGTGYFYGYTF.

The chain joins TRBV4-3 to TRBJ1-3, with 7 positions matching TRBD1. V shed 4 bases, J shed 0 bases, and the junction held 9 bases outside the gene matches. The germline gives CDR1 LGHNA, CDR2 YSLEER. The CDR3 sequence is 17 residues long. The CDR3 sequence is CASSPYSDRSSGNTIYF. The CDR3 region has the DNA TGCGCCAGCAGCCCCTACTCGGACAGGAGCTCTGGAAACACCATATATTTT.

This chain joins TRBV14 and TRBJ1-6; no definite D call. The CDR3 totals 14 residues. V was pared by 0 bases and J by 4 bases, with 4 bases between. CDR1 SGHDN and CDR2 FVKESK come from the germline V gene. The CDR3, as DNA: TGTGCCAGCAGCCAAGAGTCATATAATTCACCCCTCCACTTT. It encodes CASSQESYNSPLHF. The whole variable domain, remainder taken from reference TRBV14 and TRBJ1-6, is EAGVTQFPSHSVIEKGQTVTLRCDPISGHDNLYWYRRVMGKEIKFLLHFVKESKQDESGMPNNRFLAERTGGTYSTLKVQPAELEDSGVYFCASSQESYNSPLHFGNGTRLTVT.

V gene TRBV7-9 combines with J gene TRBJ2-5; unclear D gene. Germline CDR1 SEHNR, CDR2 FQNEAQ (reference sequence). The V end lost 5 bases, the J end lost 5 bases, and 18 bases lay between the germline ends. This CDR3 region has 15 residues. This chain's CDR3 is CASSPNPEVWETQYF. The CDR3 DNA reads TGTGCCAGCAGCCCAAACCCCGAGGTGTGGGAGACCCAGTACTTC.

This chain joins TRBV7-2 and TRBJ1-1; 9 nucleotides line up with TRBD1. Losses at the gene ends were 5 bases for V and 5 bases for J; bases not matched to a gene: 6. The CDR3 contains 14 residues. Germline V CDR1 and CDR2: SGHTA, FQGNSA. CDR3 region: CASSRDRDHTEAFF. CDR3 DNA: TGTGCCAGCAGCAGGGACAGGGATCATACTGAAGCTTTCTTT.

The chain employs TRBV6-5 and TRBJ1-1; TRBD1 matches at 8 bases. V was clipped by 3 bases and J by 3 bases; unmatched bases: 9. CDR1 is MNHEY, CDR2 SVGAGI, per germline. The CDR3 is 16 amino acids. The CDR3: CASSYGTGPRDTEAFF. CDR3 DNA sequence: TGTGCCAGCAGTTATGGGACAGGACCTAGAGACACTGAAGCTTTCTTT.

The chain couples TRBV12-5 to TRBJ1-1; D possibly corresponds to TRBD1 (5 bases). V lost 3 bases and J 5 bases, leaving 10 bases between the germline ends. This CDR3 comprises 13 residues. Germline V gene sequence: CDR1 LGHNT, CDR2 FRNRAP. For the CDR3, the DNA is TGTGCTAGTGGTTTAGGGGTCGGGACTGAAGCTTTCTTT. Its translation is CASGLGVGTEAFF.

This chain connects TRBV11-2 to TRBJ1-2; TRBD1 agrees at 9 bases. The junction had 8 bases not matched to a gene; V was cut back by 2 bases and J by 1 base. The germline V gene encodes CDR1 SGHAT and CDR2 FQNNGV. The CDR3 runs 17 residues. The CDR3 region is CASSLNGQGHFNYGYTF. CDR3 nucleotide sequence: TGTGCCAGCAGCTTAAATGGACAGGGGCACTTTAACTATGGCTACACCTTC.

The J gene is TRBJ2-2, the V gene TRBV5-4, with 12 bases identical to TRBD2. With V trimmed by 1 base and J by 1 base, 5 bases remained unmatched. CDR1 is SGHNT, CDR2 YYREEE, per germline (reference sequence). This CDR3 is built from 18 residues. The CDR3 spells CASSLLLAGGLNTGELFF. CDR3 sequence (DNA): TGTGCCAGCAGCTTGTTACTAGCGGGGGGCCTGAACACCGGGGAGCTGTTTTTT.

Here the CDR3 reads CASSQRRLAGGSYEQYF. In DNA form, the CDR3 reads TGCGCCAGCAGCCAAAGACGACTAGCGGGGGGTTCCTACGAGCAGTACTTC. The chain is built from TRBV4-1 and TRBJ2-7; 13 bases match TRBD2. J lost 1 base, V lost 2 bases, and 5 bases had no gene match. The CDR3 spans 17 residues. Germline CDR1 is MGHRA and CDR2 is YSYEKL.

This clone was seen more than once but under ten times. The chain has TRBV5-4 and TRBJ1-2; no reliable D call. V gave up 3 bases and J gave up 4 bases, with 10 bases separating them. Per the germline V gene, CDR1 is SGHNT and CDR2 is YYREEE (reference sequence). The CDR3 spans 13 residues. The CDR3 DNA sequence: TGTGCCAGCAGCTCCGGTTTTAGCTATGGCTACACCTTC. Amino acid sequence: CASSSGFSYGYTF.

The gene calls are TRBV3-1 (or the pseudogene TRBV3-2) and TRBJ2-7; 8 bases map to TRBD2. V trimming: 2 bases; J trimming: 3 bases; junction bases outside the gene matches: 15. Per the germline V gene, CDR1 is LGHDT and CDR2 is YNNKEL (reference sequence). This CDR3 is built from 18 residues. The CDR3 is CASSQRGAGGLTHYEQYF. In nucleotides, the CDR3 is TGTGCCAGCAGCCAACGTGGTGCGGGGGGCCTGACACACTACGAGCAGTACTTC.

The chain employs TRBV5-1 and TRBJ2-5; D may be TRBD2 (6 bases). CDR1 and CDR2 from the germline V gene are SGHRS and YFSETQ. The CDR3 extends over 15 amino acids. V was cut by 4 bases and J by 7 bases, with 20 bases left in between. The DNA for the CDR3 is TGCGCCAGCAGCCAACAATTTCAGGGAGGAGGGACCCAGTACTTC. Translating gives CASSQQFQGGGTQYF.